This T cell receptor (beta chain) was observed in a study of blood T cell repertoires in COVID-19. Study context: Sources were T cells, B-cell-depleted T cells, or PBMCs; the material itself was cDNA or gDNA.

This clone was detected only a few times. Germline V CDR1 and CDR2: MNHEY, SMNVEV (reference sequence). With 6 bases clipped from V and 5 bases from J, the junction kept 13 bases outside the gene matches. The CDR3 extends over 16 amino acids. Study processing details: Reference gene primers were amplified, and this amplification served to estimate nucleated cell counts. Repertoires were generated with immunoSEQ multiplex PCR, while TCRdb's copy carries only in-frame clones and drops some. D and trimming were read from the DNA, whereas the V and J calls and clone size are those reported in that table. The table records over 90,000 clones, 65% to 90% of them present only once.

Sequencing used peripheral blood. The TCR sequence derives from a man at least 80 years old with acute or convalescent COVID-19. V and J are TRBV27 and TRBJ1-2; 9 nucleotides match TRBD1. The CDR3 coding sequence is TGTGCCAGCAGCCTGATCTCCGGGACAGGGAGTTATGGCTACACCTTC. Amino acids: CASSLISGTGSYGYTF.